This T cell receptor (beta chain) was sequenced for a study of PD-1 blockade in classical Hodgkin lymphoma (TCRdb year 2020). Context from the whole study: Nivolumab dosing was 3 mg/kg intravenously every 2 weeks, continuing until either disease progression or unacceptable toxicity. The study used CyTOF and TCR beta sequencing to define a peripheral blood immune signature of response to PD-1 blockade in classical Hodgkin lymphoma.

Genomic DNA was isolated using the Qiagen DNeasy kit from unsorted PBMCs as well as from negatively selected CD4+ and CD8+ fractions. Amplification of TCR beta CDR3 regions was done by immunoSEQ multiplex PCR with primers that anneal to V and J segments. A synthetic immune receptor repertoire was used to minimize amplification bias, and any remaining bias was removed computationally after sequencing. Per the original workflow: Repertoire diversity was quantified as the Shannon entropy index using custom Python scripts. Unsorted, CD4+ and CD8+ repertoires were analyzed separately, except for combined analyses in which CD4+ and CD8+ sequences were merged in silico. Clonal expansion was defined as a frequency increase of at least 2-fold after treatment compared with C1D1, and clones undetected at baseline were assigned a pseudocount of 0.5. Clones with 0 or 1 copy at C1D1 were classified as singleton clones, and clones with 2 or more copies were classified as non-singleton clones. By matching protein sequences in sorted samples from the same patient, clones expanded in unsorted samples were annotated as CD4+, CD8+ or unknown. Diversity changes from C1D1 to C4D1 were tested in paired samples using Wilcoxon tests. The source is immuneACCESS, and TCRdb retained only in-frame sequences with V and J called. Part of the clones is not carried over; for the studies checked, unresolved V genes explain less than half of this, and the remainder is unexplained. V and J calls and clone size are copied from that table; D and trimming were computed from the DNA. The sample yields under 60,000 clones; around nine tenths were counted once. Approximately 6.9% of the sample goes to the ten largest clones.

In the case of this clone: The antigen it recognizes is unknown. No clone much larger than this one lies a single base away; base qualities are absent.

Explained via the paper, the time point label denotes: cycle 4 day 1 (C4D1), after 6 weeks of nivolumab. All trial patients had relapsed after autologous stem cell transplantation, with cohorts A, B and C differing in prior brentuximab vedotin exposure. The trial cohort was composed of over 50 patients with relapsed/refractory classical Hodgkin lymphoma, for whom complete response, partial response or progressive disease was recorded as best overall response. Single-agent nivolumab was administered to trial patients in the multi-cohort phase II CheckMate 205 trial. An independent review committee assessed best overall response using the 2007 International Working Group response criteria. PBMCs from the trial were collected at three points: immediately before nivolumab initiation (C1D1), and during therapy at cycle 2 day 1 and cycle 4 day 1. Peripheral blood was collected in 8 mL Vacutainer Cell Preparation Tubes, from which PBMCs were isolated by centrifugation and then cryopreserved.

Relative to germline, V is missing 1 base and J is missing 4 bases, with 6 bases of the junction outside any gene match. Sequences SGHRS (CDR1) and YFSETQ (CDR2) are obtained from the germline V gene. From the cysteine up to the phenylalanine, the CDR3 has a length of 15 residues. CDR3 DNA only is kept here, 45 bases in frame from base 1. The paper's findings and limits, for the study overall: Newly diagnosed patients were reported to have lower baseline TCR diversity than healthy donors, and relapsed/refractory patients were reported to have lower baseline TCR diversity still. CD4+ but not CD8+ TCR diversity rose significantly by C4D1 (p=0.0027 vs p=0.16), most apparent in complete responders (p=0.02). Patients starting nivolumab less than 1 year after ASCT had lower diversity and were excluded from later analyses to avoid confounding by immune reconstitution. Trial patients with a complete response had baseline diversity similar to that of newly diagnosed patients, while partial responders and progressors had significantly lower diversity. The study covered only a single clinical trial cohort, and the causes of the repertoire differences, possibly disease activity or prior therapy, were still not defined.

The sequence derives from a human donor with classical Hodgkin lymphoma. The chain couples TRBV5-1 to TRBJ2-5, and TRBD2 aligns with 8 junction nucleotides. Material: peripheral blood mononuclear cells (PBMCs), obtained before the fourth cycle of nivolumab. The DNA reads as follows: TGCGCCAGCAGCTTGAATCTAGCGGGTGGAGAGACCCAGTACTTC. It translates to CASSLNLAGGETQYF.